The present T cell receptor (beta chain) was sequenced within a study of identical twins. General study results and limits: The authors noted that invariant MAIT and iNKT cells could partly confound zero-insertion analyses. Where out-of-frame alpha sequences were twin-shared, they showed excess low generation probability. Findings came from cross-sectional statistics, without long-term follow-up of donors.

Unique molecular identifiers were present on the cDNA, which also gained a universal primer site by template switching. One entry per CDR3 protein, called by TCRdb with MiXCR from the 5' RACE reads. The table includes 1,800,000 or so distinct CDR3 sequences, about 32% detected once. Comment on this clonotype: Antigen specificity is unknown.

The CDR3 has 16 residues. V was pared by 1 base and J by 6 bases, with 18 bases between. Germline CDR1 is LGHDT and CDR2 is YNNKEL (reference sequence). Material: cord blood. The sequence derives from a newborn girl in good health. The chain is built from TRBV3-1 and TRBJ1-2, with a weak D call TRBD1 (6 bases). The CDR3 loop is CASSQVWRGREDGYTF. CDR3 sequence (DNA): TGTGCCAGCAGCCAAGTTTGGCGGGGGCGAGAAGATGGCTACACCTTC.